Below, one TCR beta chain is given with its context. Each CDR3 protein gets one entry after TCRdb re-called the RT-PCR reads with MiXCR. This table holds fewer than 650,000 distinct CDR3 sequences, about an eighth found once. The data stem from a study of response to subunit inactivated influenza vaccine. V lost 1 base and J 2 bases, leaving 8 bases between the germline ends. The germline V gene has CDR1 KGHSH and CDR2 LQKENI. This CDR3 has 15 residues. The TCR was taken from a man aged 50-59 years who received an inactivated influenza vaccine. The chain carries TRBV18 and TRBJ2-2; D ambiguous. This specimen consisted of PBMCs from blood, obtained roughly 46 days after vaccination. The CDR3 nucleotides are TGTGCCAGCTCACCACGGGCCAGAAACACCGGGGAGCTGTTTTTT. As protein: CASSPRARNTGELFF.